Below, 29 T cell receptor beta chains from the same sample are listed, as sequenced in a study of blood T cell repertoires in COVID-19. Clones were read by immunoSEQ multiplex PCR, and TCRdb kept only the in-frame ones, dropping some. The table records tens of thousands of clones, approximately 86% of them present only once. Sequenced sample: peripheral blood. These receptors all come from a male donor with acute or convalescent COVID-19.

The chain recombines TRBV11-2 with TRBJ1-5; D not resolved. V gave up 2 bases and J gave up 5 bases, with 7 bases separating them. Germline loops: CDR1 SGHAT, CDR2 FQNNGV. This CDR3 has 13 residues. The CDR3, as DNA: TGTGCCAGCAGCTTAACTCGCGATCAGCCCCAGCATTTT. Residues: CASSLTRDQPQHF.

The chain uses TRBV2 and TRBJ1-6; D is possibly TRBD1 (6 bases). The V and J ends lost 5 bases and 14 bases respectively, with 22 bases between them. CDR3 length: 15 residues. Germline V gene data show CDR1 as SNHLY and CDR2 as FYNNEI. Here the CDR3 DNA reads TGTGCCAGCAGTCCCCTCGGGCAGGGGCCCAGAGCCCTCCACTTT. It encodes CASSPLGQGPRALHF.

The rearrangement uses TRBV7-2 and TRBJ1-5, with 11 bases fitting TRBD1. The germline V gene has CDR1 SGHTA and CDR2 FQGNSA. CDR3 length equals 15 residues. V trimming: 5 bases; J trimming: 9 bases; junction bases outside the gene matches: 9. CDR3 nucleotides: TGTGCCAGCAGCGCCACCGGGACAGGGGGTCCGCCCCAGCATTTT. This translates into CASSATGTGGPPQHF.

This clone came up a few times. J is TRBJ2-7 and V is TRBV7-9; perhaps TRBD1 as D (6 bases). Germline CDR1 and CDR2: SEHNR and FQNEAQ (reference sequence). The CDR3 loop spans 14 amino acids. Trimming stripped 5 bases from V and 1 base from J, with 12 bases between. The CDR3 region has the DNA TGTGCCAGCAGCCTAAGGACAGATTCCTACGAGCAGTACTTC. Translated: CASSLRTDSYEQYF.

V and J are TRBV2 and TRBJ2-5; D perhaps matches TRBD1 (6 bases). V dropped 5 bases and J dropped 5 bases, with 12 bases sitting between them. The CDR3 consists of 13 residues. Germline V lookup: CDR1 SNHLY, CDR2 FYNNEI. The CDR3 DNA follows: TGTGCCAGCAGTACACAGGGTCCGGAGACCCAGTACTTC. Its translation is CASSTQGPETQYF. The full variable domain, with the rest looked up from reference TRBV2 and TRBJ2-5, is EPEVTQTPSHQVTQMGQEVILRCVPISNHLYFYWYRQILGQKVEFLVSFYNNEISEKSEIFDDQFSVERPDGSNFTLKIRSTKLEDSAMYFCASSTQGPETQYFGPGTRLLVL.

The genes are TRBV7-6 and TRBJ2-7; perhaps TRBD2 as D (6 bases). Per the germline V gene, CDR1 is SGHVS and CDR2 is FNYEAQ. The CDR3 has 15 amino acids. V shed 4 bases and J shed 3 bases, with 16 bases lying between them. The CDR3 loop reads CASSSRAGWDYEQYF. As DNA, the CDR3 is TGTGCCAGCAGCTCCCGGGCGGGGTGGGACTACGAGCAGTACTTC.

The chain joins TRBV5-6 to TRBJ2-5, with a tentative D call TRBD2 (5 bases). The V end lost 4 bases, the J end lost 3 bases, and 13 bases lay between the germline ends. CDR1 and CDR2 from the germline V gene are SGHDT and YYEEEE. The CDR3 runs to 14 residues. CDR3 region: CASSPSGLEETQYF. Written as DNA, the CDR3 is TGTGCCAGCAGCCCCAGCGGTTTAGAAGAGACCCAGTACTTC.

The rearrangement uses TRBV10-3 and TRBJ1-2; D uncertain. This CDR3 has 14 residues. CDR1 and CDR2 from the germline V gene are ENHRY and SYGVKD. Between the trimmed V and J ends, which lost 0 bases and 4 bases, there was a span of 9 bases. The CDR3 coding sequence is TGTGCCATCAGTGAGTCGATCTCGGGCTATGGCTACACCTTC. Protein product: CAISESISGYGYTF.

The chain carries TRBV15 and TRBJ2-1; 9 bases match TRBD2. The V segment lost 0 bases and the J segment 6 bases; nucleotides outside the gene matches: 3. The CDR3 contains 15 residues. The germline gives CDR1 LNHNV, CDR2 YYDKDF (reference sequence). The CDR3 protein is CATSRDGTSRNEQFF. The CDR3 DNA follows: TGTGCCACCAGCAGAGATGGGACTAGCCGCAATGAGCAGTTCTTC.

The V call is TRBV24-1, the J call TRBJ1-4; D perhaps matches TRBD1 (6 bases). Germline CDR1 is KGHDR and CDR2 is SFDVKD. V dropped 5 bases and J dropped 6 bases, with 12 bases sitting between them. This CDR3 is 14 amino acids long. CDR3 nucleotide sequence: TGTGCCACCAGTGGGGGGCAGGGCGATGAAAAACTGTTTTTT. Amino acids: CATSGGQGDEKLFF.

This chain connects TRBV18 to TRBJ2-7, with D possibly being TRBD2 (5 bases). Germline values: CDR1 KGHSH, CDR2 LQKENI. The germline V and J ends were trimmed by 0 bases and 2 bases, with 8 bases remaining between them. The CDR3 is made up of 14 amino acids. The CDR3 DNA reads TGTGCCAGCTCACCACCGTACGGGACCTACGAGCAGTACTTC. It yields the protein CASSPPYGTYEQYF.

The chain combines TRBV7-2 with TRBJ2-6; no reliable D call. The V end lost 3 bases, the J end lost 0 bases, and 15 bases lay between the germline ends. The germline CDR1 and CDR2 sequences are SGHTA and FQGNSA. This CDR3 contains 18 residues. Here the CDR3 reads CASSFGGRMSSGANVLTF. In nucleotides, the CDR3 is TGTGCCAGCAGCTTCGGCGGTAGGATGAGCTCTGGGGCCAACGTCCTGACTTTC.

This clone has only one observation. The rearrangement uses TRBV6-1 and TRBJ2-3, with 12 bases that match TRBD2. CDR1 is MNHNS and CDR2 is SASEGT in the germline V gene. The trim removed 0 bases at V and 4 bases at J, leaving 2 bases unmatched. This CDR3 comprises 16 residues. CDR3 sequence (DNA): TGTGCCAGCAGTGAAGCTGCTAGCGGGGGGGCAGATACGCAGTATTTT. This translates into CASSEAASGGADTQYF.

The chain employs TRBV18 and TRBJ2-4; no firm D call. This CDR3 contains 14 residues. V dropped 0 bases and J dropped 9 bases, with 12 bases sitting between them. Germline CDR1 KGHSH, CDR2 LQKENI. CDR3 sequence reads: CASSPPGGRGIQYF. The CDR3 region has the DNA TGTGCCAGCTCACCACCTGGCGGTAGAGGCATTCAGTACTTC. The full variable domain, rest sourced from reference TRBV18 and TRBJ2-4, is NAGVMQNPRHLVRRRGQEARLRCSPMKGHSHVYWYRQLPEEGLKFMVYLQKENIIDESGMPKERFSAEFPKEGPSILRIQQVVRGDSAAYFCASSPPGGRGIQYFGAGTRLSVL.

The chain links TRBV24-1 to TRBJ2-1; TRBD1 matches 8 bases. CDR3 length: 14 amino acids. The ends lost 8 bases at V and 6 bases at J; junction bases unmatched: 8. Germline CDR1 and CDR2: KGHDR and SFDVKD. The CDR3 DNA follows: TGTGCCACCAAGGAGACAGGGGACTCCAATGAGCAGTTCTTC. Protein: CATKETGDSNEQFF.

This rearrangement joins TRBV24-1 to TRBJ2-7; possibly TRBD1 for D (6 bases). The CDR3 is made up of 16 amino acids. The germline CDR1 and CDR2 sequences are KGHDR and SFDVKD. Trimming pared 4 bases from V and 2 bases from J, leaving 17 bases between. In DNA form, the CDR3 reads TGTGCCACCAGTGACCGAGAGGTAGGGGGAACCTACGAGCAGTACTTC. It yields the protein CATSDREVGGTYEQYF.

Concerning this clone: The germline gene is not matched at one end of the junction; a read error may be the cause. The chain couples TRBV30 to TRBJ1-1; no firm D call. Germline assignment: CDR1 GTSNPN and CDR2 SVGIG (reference sequence). The CDR3 has 10 amino acids. The CDR3 loop is CAWGVKEGAF. The CDR3 DNA reads TGTGCCTGGGGAGTAAAGGAGGGAGCCTTT. The full variable domain, in which reference TRBV30 and TRBJ1-1 provide the parts outside the CDR3, is SQTIHQWPATLVQPVGSPLSLECTVEGTSNPNLYWYRQAAGRGLQLLFYSVGIGQISSEVPQNLSASRPQDRQFILSSKKLLLSDSGFYLCAWGVKEGAFGQGTRLTVV.

The J gene is TRBJ1-5, the V gene TRBV19; no definite D call. The germline V gene encodes CDR1 LNHDA and CDR2 SQIVND (reference sequence). With 7 bases removed from V and 2 bases from J, the gap between germline ends came to 15 bases. This CDR3 is 15 amino acids long. CDR3 sequence reads: CASTFLATGNQPQHF. The CDR3 DNA sequence: TGTGCCAGTACGTTTCTCGCTACGGGCAATCAGCCCCAGCATTTT.

V and J are TRBV7-2 and TRBJ2-3; TRBD2 matches at 9 bases. Germline values: CDR1 SGHTA, CDR2 FQGNSA. V lost 3 bases, J lost 4 bases, and 8 bases stayed unmatched. CDR3 length: 16 residues. The CDR3 sequence is CASSLDRAGGADTQYF. The CDR3 coding sequence is TGTGCCAGCAGCTTGGATAGGGCGGGGGGGGCAGATACGCAGTATTTT.

This chain uses TRBV28 with TRBJ2-7, with 8 positions matching TRBD1. V lost 6 bases to trimming and J lost 7 bases; unmatched junction nucleotides: 11. The germline V gene has CDR1 MDHEN and CDR2 SYDVKM. The CDR3 has 14 amino acids. CDR3 sequence: CASSTLGQDREQYF. The CDR3, as DNA: TGTGCCAGCAGCACCCTGGGACAGGATCGGGAGCAGTACTTC.

The CDR3 sequence: CASSSVGDFHEQYF. The CDR3 nucleotides read TGTGCCAGCAGTTCCGTAGGGGATTTCCACGAGCAGTACTTC. The genes are TRBV6-6 and TRBJ2-7; TRBD1 might be the D (5 bases). The CDR3 contains 14 residues. Germline CDR1 MNHNY, CDR2 SVGAGI (reference sequence). V was trimmed by 4 bases and J by 5 bases, leaving 15 bases between them.

The chain couples TRBV6-6 to TRBJ1-3; 7 bases match TRBD1. Germline V lookup: CDR1 MNHNY, CDR2 SVGAGI (reference sequence). Germline trimming cut 5 bases from V and 0 bases from J; bases unmatched to any gene: 10. This CDR3 has 17 residues. CDR3 region: CASSPIGTAHSGNTIYF. The CDR3 DNA reads TGTGCCAGCAGTCCAATAGGGACAGCCCACTCTGGAAACACCATATATTTT.

The table lists this clone with a few counts. The V call is TRBV25-1, the J call TRBJ1-6; D might be TRBD1 (6 bases). The CDR3 extends over 16 amino acids. Germline loops: CDR1 MGHDK, CDR2 SYGVNS. The ends were cut back, 4 bases at V and 0 bases at J, with 10 bases in the middle. The CDR3 DNA follows: TGTGCCAGCAGTGCGCAGGGGAGCTCCTATAATTCACCCCTCCACTTT. This encodes CASSAQGSSYNSPLHF. The full variable domain, its missing parts supplied by reference TRBV25-1 and TRBJ1-6, is EADIYQTPRYLVIGTGKKITLECSQTMGHDKMYWYQQDPGMELHLIHYSYGVNSTEKGDLSSESTVSRIRTEHFPLTLESARPSHTSQYLCASSAQGSSYNSPLHFGNGTRLTVT.

This chain links TRBV11-1 with TRBJ1-1; 9 bases fit TRBD1. Germline V gene data show CDR1 as SGHAT and CDR2 as FQDESV (reference sequence). Trimming cost V 0 bases and J 4 bases; bases outside gene matches: 6. The CDR3 extends over 16 amino acids. CDR3 in amino acids: CASSLARTGAATEAFF. CDR3 bases: TGTGCCAGCAGCTTAGCGCGGACAGGGGCAGCCACTGAAGCTTTCTTT.

The V and J genes are TRBV3-1 (or the pseudogene TRBV3-2) and TRBJ1-6; possible D gene TRBD1, 5 bases. Between the trimmed V and J ends, which lost 2 bases and 9 bases, there was a span of 14 bases. CDR1 and CDR2 from the germline V gene are LGHDT and YNNKEL (reference sequence). The CDR3 consists of 15 residues. The CDR3, as DNA: TGTGCCAGCAGCCAACCCACTGGGGGGAGTTCACCCCTCCACTTT. Encoded protein: CASSQPTGGSSPLHF.

The CDR3: CASSGRERGNQPQHF. CDR3 bases: TGTGCCAGCAGCGGCCGGGAACGGGGAAATCAGCCCCAGCATTTT. The chain carries TRBV7-8 and TRBJ1-5; D gene ambiguous. This CDR3 contains 15 residues. Germline CDR1 SGHVS, CDR2 FQNEAQ. Between the trimmed V and J ends, which lost 5 bases and 4 bases, there was a span of 15 bases.

The chain carries TRBV19 and TRBJ1-5, with TRBD1 matching over 7 bases. V shed 7 bases, J shed 2 bases, and the junction held 5 bases outside the gene matches. Looked up from germline, CDR1 is LNHDA and CDR2 is SQIVND (reference sequence). The CDR3 is 14 amino acids. The CDR3 nucleotides are TGTGCCAGTAAGCCCGACAGGGGCAATCAGCCCCAGCATTTT. Translation: CASKPDRGNQPQHF. The full variable domain, in which reference TRBV19 and TRBJ1-5 provide the parts outside the CDR3, is DGGITQSPKYLFRKEGQNVTLSCEQNLNHDAMYWYRQDPGQGLRLIYYSQIVNDFQKGDIAEGYSVSREKKESFPLTVTSAQKNPTAFYLCASKPDRGNQPQHFGDGTRLSIL.

V gene TRBV18 combines with J gene TRBJ2-7, with TRBD1 identical over 8 bases. Germline assignment: CDR1 KGHSH and CDR2 LQKENI. Trimming removed 3 bases from V and 2 bases from J; junction bases left unmatched: 3. The CDR3 is made up of 14 amino acids. The CDR3 here is CASSPQGAPYEQYF. CDR3 DNA: TGTGCCAGCTCACCTCAGGGGGCCCCCTACGAGCAGTACTTC.

This clone has a handful of counts. The rearrangement links TRBV6-5 to TRBJ1-4; 7 bases line up with TRBD1. V dropped 10 bases and J dropped 5; count of bases not matched to a gene: 7. The germline CDR1 and CDR2 sequences are MNHEY and SVGAGI. This CDR3 is built from 13 residues. CDR3 DNA sequence: TGTGCCACCTCTTGGACAGGCAATGAAAAACTGTTTTTT. Translating it yields CATSWTGNEKLFF.